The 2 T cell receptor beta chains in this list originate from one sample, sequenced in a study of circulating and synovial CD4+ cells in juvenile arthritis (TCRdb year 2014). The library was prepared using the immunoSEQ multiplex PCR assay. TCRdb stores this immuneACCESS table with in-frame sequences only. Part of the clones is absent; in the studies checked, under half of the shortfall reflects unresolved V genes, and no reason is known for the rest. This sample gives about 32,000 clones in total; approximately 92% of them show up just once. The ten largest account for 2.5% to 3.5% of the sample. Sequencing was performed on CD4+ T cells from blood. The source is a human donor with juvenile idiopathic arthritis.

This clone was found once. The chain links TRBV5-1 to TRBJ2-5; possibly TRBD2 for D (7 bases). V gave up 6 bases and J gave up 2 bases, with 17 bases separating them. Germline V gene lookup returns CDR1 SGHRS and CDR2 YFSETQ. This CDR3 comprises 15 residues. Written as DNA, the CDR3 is TGCGCCAGCAAGGTGGGAGGGGGAAGACAAGAGACCCAGTACTTC. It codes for CASKVGGGRQETQYF.

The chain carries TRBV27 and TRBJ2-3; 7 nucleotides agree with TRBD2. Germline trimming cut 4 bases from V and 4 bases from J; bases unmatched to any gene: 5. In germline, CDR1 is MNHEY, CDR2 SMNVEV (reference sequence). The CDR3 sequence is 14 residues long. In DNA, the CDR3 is TGTGCCAGCAGTTCCTGGGGGGGTGCAGATACGCAGTATTTT. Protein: CASSSWGGADTQYF.